This T cell receptor (beta chain) was captured by sequencing in a study of spatial heterogeneity in lung cancer. This sample's time point: sample taken at primary tumor resection. Frozen PBMC, nontumor lung or tumor provided whole RNA, which was sequenced unsorted. Patients with untreated early-stage non-small cell lung cancer, numbering some 72, were the donors. In TCRdb, the 5' RACE reads were re-called with MiXCR into one record per CDR3 protein. The data hold 6,600 or so distinct CDR3 sequences, with around 5% observed a single time. The length of the CDR3 is 14 residues. V shed 4 bases and J 3 bases; nucleotides not matched to a gene: 5. Germline assignment: CDR1 SGHRS and CDR2 YFSETQ. This clonotype was seen at least ten times. Because the library targeted alpha chains, this beta chain is an off-target read whose size means little.

This clonotype was sampled from a female donor with early-stage non-small cell lung cancer. This chain links TRBV5-1 with TRBJ2-7, with TRBD1 matching 9 bases. The input for sequencing was normal lung tissue next to the tumor, taken at surgery. The CDR3 spells CASSIGTGYYEQYF. CDR3 in DNA: TGCGCCAGCAGCATAGGGACAGGGTACTACGAGCAGTACTTC. The variable domain in full, with the rest retrieved from reference TRBV5-1 and TRBJ2-7, is KAGVTQTPRYLIKTRGQQVTLSCSPISGHRSVSWYQQTPGQGLQFLFEYFSETQRNKGNFPGRFSGRQFSNSRSEMNVSTLELGDSALYLCASSIGTGYYEQYFGPGTRLTVT.